The 31 T cell receptor beta chains in this list originate from one sample, sequenced in a study of blood T cell repertoires in COVID-19. Sequencing was performed with immunoSEQ multiplex PCR; in TCRdb, only in-frame clones are kept and a portion is missing. The table has about 200,000 clones, 86% seen once. The specimen sequenced was peripheral blood. The receptors come from a man aged 80 or over with acute or convalescent COVID-19.

This sequence joins TRBV5-1 and TRBJ1-2, with D possibly being TRBD1 (6 bases). CDR3 size: 13 residues. CDR1 is SGHRS, CDR2 YFSETQ, per germline. Deletions cut 2 bases from V and 3 bases from J, with 8 bases between. The CDR3 sequence is CASSLQGDYGYTF. The CDR3, as DNA: TGCGCCAGCAGCTTACAGGGAGACTATGGCTACACCTTC.

This chain links TRBV19 with TRBJ1-5; 11 bases align to TRBD1. Germline loops: CDR1 LNHDA, CDR2 SQIVND (reference sequence). The CDR3 totals 13 residues. V gave up 6 bases and J gave up 5 bases; unmatched junction bases: 0. The chain's CDR3 is CASRGQGDQPQHF. The CDR3 nucleotides are TGTGCCAGTAGGGGACAGGGGGATCAGCCCCAGCATTTT.

This clone has only one observation. This sequence joins TRBV2 and TRBJ2-7; TRBD2 aligns across 11 bases. The CDR3 has 15 residues. CDR1 is SNHLY and CDR2 is FYNNEI in the germline V gene. The DNA for the CDR3 is TGTGCCAGCAGTGAAGGCCGACCGGGACTAGCGGTTCTGGGCGTC. Protein sequence: CASSEGRPGLAVLGV.

The chain carries TRBV9 and TRBJ1-2; maybe TRBD1 (5 bases). Per the germline V gene, CDR1 is SGDLS and CDR2 is YYNGEE. The length of the CDR3 is 16 residues. V was pared by 3 bases and J by 0 bases, with 15 bases between. The CDR3 coding sequence is TGTGCCAGCAGCGCCACCCCACGGACACCTAACTATGGCTACACCTTC. Translation gives CASSATPRTPNYGYTF. The whole variable domain, remainder taken from reference TRBV9 and TRBJ1-2, is DSGVTQTPKHLITATGQRVTLRCSPRSGDLSVYWYQQSLDQGLQFLIQYYNGEERAKGNILERFSAQQFPDLHSELNLSSLELGDSALYFCASSATPRTPNYGYTFGSGTRLTVV.

The chain links TRBV7-9 to TRBJ2-1, with D perhaps TRBD1 (5 bases). Germline lookup yields CDR1 SEHNR and CDR2 FQNEAQ (reference sequence). V shed 6 bases and J shed 10 bases, with 25 bases lying between them. The length of the CDR3 is 16 residues. CDR3 residues: CASRSPSGGAVGEQFF. DNA of the CDR3: TGTGCCAGCAGAAGCCCTTCGGGTGGGGCAGTTGGGGAGCAGTTCTTC.

The rearrangement uses TRBV5-1 and TRBJ2-2; 13 bases agree with TRBD2. This CDR3 region has 17 residues. Germline V gene lookup returns CDR1 SGHRS and CDR2 YFSETQ. V dropped 4 bases and J dropped 2; count of bases not matched to a gene: 5. The CDR3 DNA reads as TGCGCCAGCAGCCCGGGGACTAGCGGGGCTAACACCGGGGAGCTGTTTTTT. It codes for CASSPGTSGANTGELFF.

This chain links TRBV5-6 with TRBJ2-7; 7 bases are a match to TRBD2. The CDR3 length is 14 residues. CDR1 and CDR2 from the germline V gene are SGHDT and YYEEEE. Trimming removed 3 bases from V and 4 bases from J; junction bases left unmatched: 7. The CDR3 spells CASSYSGGGYEQYF. DNA for the CDR3: TGTGCCAGCAGCTACTCGGGAGGAGGGTACGAGCAGTACTTC.

The genes are TRBV5-1 and TRBJ2-3; 9 positions agree with TRBD2. This CDR3 region has 15 residues. V lost 5 bases, J lost 5 bases, and 9 bases stayed unmatched. From germline, CDR1 is SGHRS and CDR2 YFSETQ. The CDR3 region has the DNA TGCGCCAGCAGTATTAGCGGGAGAACTTTAGATACGCAGTATTTT. It encodes CASSISGRTLDTQYF.

The gene calls are TRBV28 and TRBJ2-1, with TRBD2 identical over 16 bases. CDR3 length: 23 residues. Germline assignment: CDR1 MDHEN and CDR2 SYDVKM. Germline trimming cut 6 bases from V and 3 bases from J; bases unmatched to any gene: 23. The CDR3, as DNA: TGTGCCAGCAGCAGATACGAGAAGACAGGGACTAGCGGGAGGGCCTTCTACTACAATGAGCAGTTCTTC. Translation gives CASSRYEKTGTSGRAFYYNEQFF. Full variable domain (outside the CDR3, taken from reference TRBV28 and TRBJ2-1): DVKVTQSSRYLVKRTGEKVFLECVQDMDHENMFWYRQDPGLGLRLIYFSYDVKMKEKGDIPEGYSVSREKKERFSLILESASTNQTSMYLCASSRYEKTGTSGRAFYYNEQFFGPGTRLTVL.

The V and J genes are TRBV9 and TRBJ2-5, with D perhaps matching TRBD2 (6 bases). Trimming shortened V by 0 bases and J by 4 bases, and 13 bases separated the two germline ends. Germline loops: CDR1 SGDLS, CDR2 YYNGEE. The CDR3 is 15 amino acids. CDR3 nucleotide sequence: TGTGCCAGCAGCGTAGCTCAGCGGAGGGGAGAGACCCAGTACTTC. Translating it yields CASSVAQRRGETQYF.

The V gene is TRBV5-1, the J gene TRBJ2-2; 9 bases are shared with TRBD1. The ends lost 8 bases at V and 3 bases at J; junction bases unmatched: 8. This CDR3 comprises 15 residues. Germline loops: CDR1 SGHRS, CDR2 YFSETQ. CDR3 DNA sequence: TGCGCCAGTAAAGAGACAGGGGGAGACACCGGGGAGCTGTTTTTT. It translates to CASKETGGDTGELFF. Together with reference TRBV5-1 and TRBJ2-2, the CDR3 gives the full variable domain: KAGVTQTPRYLIKTRGQQVTLSCSPISGHRSVSWYQQTPGQGLQFLFEYFSETQRNKGNFPGRFSGRQFSNSRSEMNVSTLELGDSALYLCASKETGGDTGELFFGEGSRLTVL.

The chain joins TRBV30 to TRBJ1-5; perhaps TRBD1 as D (5 bases). In germline, CDR1 is GTSNPN, CDR2 SVGIG (reference sequence). The V end lost 2 bases, the J end lost 0 bases, and 17 bases lay between the germline ends. The CDR3 has 17 residues. CDR3 DNA sequence: TGTGCCTGGAGTCGCCGCGGGGCGGATTATAGCAATCAGCCCCAGCATTTT. Its translation: CAWSRRGADYSNQPQHF. Full variable domain (rest looked up from reference TRBV30 and TRBJ1-5): SQTIHQWPATLVQPVGSPLSLECTVEGTSNPNLYWYRQAAGRGLQLLFYSVGIGQISSEVPQNLSASRPQDRQFILSSKKLLLSDSGFYLCAWSRRGADYSNQPQHFGDGTRLSIL.

This chain connects TRBV6-6 to TRBJ2-7; tentatively, D is TRBD1 (6 bases). Germline CDR1 MNHNY, CDR2 SVGAGI (reference sequence). Trimming cost V 6 bases and J 5 bases, with 11 bases left between them. The CDR3 consists of 12 residues. CDR3 protein: CASSSTGNEQYV. The CDR3 nucleotides are TGTGCCAGCAGCTCCACAGGGAACGAGCAGTACGTC.

This clone was recorded only once. The chain recombines TRBV29-1 with TRBJ2-7; 11 nucleotides agree with TRBD1. This CDR3 comprises 15 residues. The germline gives CDR1 SQVTM, CDR2 ANQGSEA. V gave up 4 bases and J gave up 2 bases; unmatched junction bases: 7. The CDR3 bases are TGCAGCGTTGTCGCCGGGACAGGGGGAACCTACGAGCAGTACTTC. Protein: CSVVAGTGGTYEQYF.

This clone was seen a single time. This rearrangement joins TRBV15 to TRBJ2-1, with a possible D match to TRBD1 (6 bases). CDR3 length equals 20 residues. CDR1 LNHNV and CDR2 YYDKDF come from the germline V gene (reference sequence). V was shortened by 1 base and J by 0 bases, with 22 bases between the two germline ends. The CDR3 reads CATSRAFLSDRPLSYNEQFF. The CDR3 bases are TGTGCCACCAGCAGAGCTTTTCTCAGTGACAGGCCCCTCTCCTACAATGAGCAGTTCTTC.

This clone was seen a handful of times. The chain employs TRBV30 and TRBJ1-2; weak D call: TRBD1 (5 bases). CDR1 GTSNPN and CDR2 SVGIG come from the germline V gene (reference sequence). V gave up 4 bases and J gave up 5 bases, with 14 bases separating them. The CDR3 covers 13 residues. Here the CDR3 reads CAWKWWGVYGYTF. CDR3 DNA: TGTGCCTGGAAATGGTGGGGCGTTTATGGCTACACCTTC.

The J gene is TRBJ1-1, the V gene TRBV28, with 8 bases matching TRBD1. Trimming cost V 8 bases and J 6 bases; bases outside gene matches: 2. The CDR3 consists of 11 residues. CDR1 and CDR2 from the germline V gene are MDHEN and SYDVKM. The CDR3: CASADRAEAFF. CDR3 in DNA: TGTGCCAGCGCGGACAGGGCTGAAGCTTTCTTT.

This chain uses TRBV6-5 with TRBJ2-5; tentative D call: TRBD2 (5 bases). The V end lost 8 bases, the J end lost 5 bases, and 12 bases lay between the germline ends. The CDR3 length is 12 residues. In germline, CDR1 is MNHEY, CDR2 SVGAGI. The DNA for the CDR3 is TGTGCCAGCGAGGGAGAGGATGAGACCCAGTACTTC. Residues: CASEGEDETQYF.

This rearrangement joins TRBV6-1 to TRBJ1-5; perhaps TRBD1 as D (6 bases). Trimming took 0 bases from V and 3 from J, leaving 9 bases between them. Germline lookup yields CDR1 MNHNS and CDR2 SASEGT. This CDR3 has 15 residues. The DNA of the CDR3 is TGTGCCAGCAGTGAAGCTACAGGGTACAATCAGCCCCAGCATTTT. Encoded protein: CASSEATGYNQPQHF.

This clone was counted a single time. The CDR3 DNA follows: TGTGCCAGCAGCTCTGAGGGGGACCGACCTCACACAGATACGCAGTATTTT. It codes for CASSSEGDRPHTDTQYF. The V call is TRBV5-5, the J call TRBJ2-3, with D possibly being TRBD1 (6 bases). This CDR3 is 17 amino acids long. Trimming stripped 3 bases from V and 2 bases from J, with 19 bases between. Germline loops: CDR1 SGHKS, CDR2 YYEKEE (reference sequence). The whole variable domain, filled in from reference TRBV5-5 and TRBJ2-3, reads DAGVTQSPTHLIKTRGQQVTLRCSPISGHKSVSWYQQVLGQGPQFIFQYYEKEERGRGNFPDRFSARQFPNYSSELNVNALLLGDSALYLCASSSEGDRPHTDTQYFGPGTRLTVL.

The V call is TRBV6-4, the J call TRBJ2-7, with 10 bases aligning to TRBD2. This CDR3 contains 14 residues. CDR1 and CDR2 (germline): MRHNA, SNTAGT. V trimming: 6 bases; J trimming: 3 bases; junction bases outside the gene matches: 5. CDR3 nucleotide sequence: TGTGCCAGCAGGTCTAGCGGGAGAGGCTACGAGCAGTACGTC. This translates into CASRSSGRGYEQYV.

The chain links TRBV7-9 to TRBJ2-1, with D perhaps TRBD1 (6 bases). Germline V gene data show CDR1 as SEHNR and CDR2 as FQNEAQ (reference sequence). The V gene lost 5 bases and the J gene lost 8 bases, with 28 bases spanning the gap. The CDR3 totals 18 residues. The CDR3 nucleotides read TGTGCCAGCAGCCCCATAAACCCCGGCAGGGCCTGGGGGCATGAGCAGTTCTTC. It encodes CASSPINPGRAWGHEQFF.

The chain joins TRBV28 to TRBJ2-7, with 7 positions matching TRBD1. CDR3 length: 13 residues. The ends lost 6 bases at V and 3 bases at J; junction bases unmatched: 5. Germline assignment: CDR1 MDHEN and CDR2 SYDVKM. This CDR3 is CASRPGTVYEQYF. The DNA of the CDR3 is TGTGCCAGCAGACCCGGGACAGTCTACGAGCAGTACTTC.

This rearrangement joins TRBV5-6 to TRBJ2-3; 8 nucleotides agree with TRBD1. The germline V gene encodes CDR1 SGHDT and CDR2 YYEEEE. Trimming removed 2 bases from V and 4 bases from J; junction bases left unmatched: 3. The CDR3 covers 14 residues. The CDR3 protein is CASSFGQGADTQYF. In nucleotides, the CDR3 is TGTGCCAGCAGCTTCGGACAGGGTGCAGATACGCAGTATTTT.

The table lists this clone with a count of one. J is TRBJ2-5 and V is TRBV24-1; TRBD2 matches 11 bases. The CDR3 length is 16 residues. Germline values: CDR1 KGHDR, CDR2 SFDVKD. Trimming took 4 bases from V and 1 from J; bases not matched to a gene: 4. CDR3 residues: CATSEKGTSGQETQYF. In DNA, the CDR3 is TGTGCCACCAGTGAGAAAGGGACTAGCGGCCAAGAGACCCAGTACTTC.

The chain recombines TRBV7-9 with TRBJ1-3; 8 bases are shared with TRBD1. Germline CDR1 is SEHNR and CDR2 is FQNEAQ (reference sequence). The CDR3 has 15 amino acids. V dropped 3 bases and J dropped 0; count of bases not matched to a gene: 1. Here the CDR3 DNA reads TGTGCCAGCAGCTTGGGGACAGGCTCTGGAAACACCATATATTTT. Amino acids: CASSLGTGSGNTIYF.

This chain links TRBV7-3 with TRBJ2-3; D is unclear. The V end was cut by 5 bases, the J end by 0 bases, with 12 bases between. Germline values: CDR1 SGHTA, CDR2 FQGTGA. This CDR3 is built from 15 residues. CDR3 protein: CASSPDRTSTDTQYF. The DNA of the CDR3 is TGTGCCAGCAGCCCCGATCGTACTAGCACAGATACGCAGTATTTT. Full variable domain (remainder filled in from reference TRBV7-3 and TRBJ2-3): GAGVSQTPSNKVTEKGKYVELRCDPISGHTALYWYRQSLGQGPEFLIYFQGTGAADDSGLPNDRFFAVRPEGSVSTLKIQRTERGDSAVYLCASSPDRTSTDTQYFGPGTRLTVL.

The chain recombines TRBV5-6 with TRBJ2-2, with 15 bases identical to TRBD2. From germline, CDR1 is SGHDT and CDR2 YYEEEE. V was pared by 3 bases and J by 5 bases, with 5 bases of the junction left unmatched. This CDR3 has 17 residues. Written as DNA, the CDR3 is TGTGCCAGCAGCTCCGGACTAGCGGGAGGGCCAACCGGGGAGCTGTTTTTT. Its translation: CASSSGLAGGPTGELFF.

The rearrangement links TRBV6-1 to TRBJ1-3; 8 bases map to TRBD1. The CDR3 has 19 residues. With V trimmed by 0 bases and J by 4 bases, 14 bases remained unmatched. Germline V gene sequence: CDR1 MNHNS, CDR2 SASEGT. The CDR3 loop is CASSEALAGQGAGGNTIYF. The CDR3 nucleotides read TGTGCCAGCAGTGAAGCCTTAGCGGGCCAGGGGGCCGGAGGAAACACCATATATTTT.

The chain carries TRBV15 and TRBJ2-2; a possible D gene is TRBD2 (5 bases). This CDR3 spans 16 amino acids. Trimming took 1 base from V and 3 from J, leaving 12 bases between them. CDR1 LNHNV and CDR2 YYDKDF come from the germline V gene (reference sequence). The CDR3 DNA sequence: TGTGCCACCAGCAGAGTAGGGCAGAGGGACACCGGGGAGCTGTTTTTT. Its translation is CATSRVGQRDTGELFF.

V gene TRBV7-2 combines with J gene TRBJ1-4; TRBD1 matches 7 bases. With V trimmed by 1 base and J by 7 bases, 6 bases remained unmatched. Germline CDR1 reads SGHTA; CDR2 reads FQGNSA. CDR3 size: 15 residues. CDR3 region: CASSLGTGGGEKLFF. The CDR3 coding sequence is TGTGCCAGCAGCTTAGGGACAGGTGGGGGTGAAAAACTGTTTTTT.